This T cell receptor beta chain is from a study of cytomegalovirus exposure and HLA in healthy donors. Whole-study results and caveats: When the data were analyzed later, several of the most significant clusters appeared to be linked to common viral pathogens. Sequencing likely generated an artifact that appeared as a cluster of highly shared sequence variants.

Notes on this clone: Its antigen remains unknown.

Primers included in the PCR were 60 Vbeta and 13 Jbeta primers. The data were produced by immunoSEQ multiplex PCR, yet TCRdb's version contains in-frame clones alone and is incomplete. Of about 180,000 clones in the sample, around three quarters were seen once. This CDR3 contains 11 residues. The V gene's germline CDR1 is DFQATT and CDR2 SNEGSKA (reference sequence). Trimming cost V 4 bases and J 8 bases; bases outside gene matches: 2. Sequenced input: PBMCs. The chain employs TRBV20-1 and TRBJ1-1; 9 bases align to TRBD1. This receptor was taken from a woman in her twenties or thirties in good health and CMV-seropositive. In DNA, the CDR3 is TGCAGTGCTAACAGGGGGCCAGAAGCTTTCTTT. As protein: CSANRGPEAFF.